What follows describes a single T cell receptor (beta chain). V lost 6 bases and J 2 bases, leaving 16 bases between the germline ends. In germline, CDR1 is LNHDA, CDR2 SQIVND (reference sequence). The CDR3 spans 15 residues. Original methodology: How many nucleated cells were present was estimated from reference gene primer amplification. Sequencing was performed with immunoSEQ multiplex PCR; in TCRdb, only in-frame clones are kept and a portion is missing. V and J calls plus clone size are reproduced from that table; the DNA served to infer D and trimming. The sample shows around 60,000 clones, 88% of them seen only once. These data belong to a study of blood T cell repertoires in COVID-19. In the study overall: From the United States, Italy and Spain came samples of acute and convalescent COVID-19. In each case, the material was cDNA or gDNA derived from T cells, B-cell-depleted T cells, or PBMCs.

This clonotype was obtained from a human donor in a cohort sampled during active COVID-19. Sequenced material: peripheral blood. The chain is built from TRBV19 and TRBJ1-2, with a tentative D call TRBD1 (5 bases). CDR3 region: CASSRAGGGNYGYTF. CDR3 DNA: TGTGCCAGTAGCCGAGCCGGGGGGGGAAACTATGGCTACACCTTC.